This T cell receptor (beta chain) comes out of a study of a mutant IDH1 vaccine in newly diagnosed glioma. For the study at large: There were eight vaccinations for patients, given in weeks 1, 3, 5, 7, 11, 15, 19 and 23. Antecedent treatment encompassed radiotherapy, temozolomide, or their combination; the majority received both.

Note on this clone: The antigen remains unidentified.

Time point described: week 11, during vaccination. Topical imiquimod accompanied each vaccine dose, which consisted of 300 ug of mutant IDH1 20-mer peptide. Germline values: CDR1 LGHNT, CDR2 FRNRAP. This CDR3 region has 15 residues. V shed 6 bases, J shed 2 bases, and the junction held 6 bases outside the gene matches. Generated by immunoSEQ multiplex PCR, the TCRdb table keeps only in-frame clones and is missing some. This sample carries around 100,000 clones, about 90% of them seen once, and the ten largest clones take around 0.6%. Source: PBMCs, taken from a glioma patient whose treatment included an IDH1 peptide vaccine. The rearrangement uses TRBV12-5 and TRBJ1-2; 10 nucleotides align to TRBD1. The sequence derives from a woman in her forties or fifties with glioma. CDR3: CASGSGTGANYGYTF. DNA for the CDR3: TGTGCTAGTGGCTCCGGGACAGGGGCCAACTATGGCTACACCTTC.